This T cell receptor (beta chain) was sequenced for a study of T-cell reconstitution after alpha-beta-depleted transplantation in children listed by TCRdb under 2016. About the investigation overall: Using TCR repertoire profiling, the study followed T-cell immune reconstitution in a quantitative way in children after TCRalphabeta/CD19-depleted allogeneic hematopoietic cell transplantation.

Compared with germline, V lacks 3 bases and J lacks 5 bases; bases without a gene match: 11. CDR1 is given as DFQATT and CDR2 as SNEGSKA, both from the germline V gene (reference sequence). The CDR3 runs 15 residues from the cysteine to the phenylalanine. The only DNA kept is the CDR3, 45 bases in frame from the first base. This clonotype was recorded at least ten times. Its antigen is not yet known. No base quality values were provided; no much bigger clone lies one nucleotide off. Library preparation used PCR. Sequencing instrument: Illumina HiSeq 2500. To normalize quantification of the TCRbeta repertoire, the TCR libraries were built with molecular barcoding that relied on unique molecular identifiers. The raw public data were reprocessed by TCRdb itself: fastp quality trimming at Q25, MiXCR clonotype calling, in-frame beta chains only. A single entry per CDR3 protein holds the most common genes and DNA from its merged rows. The sample contains around 78,000 distinct CDR3 sequences, around 7.9% of them found a single time. More than 2.5% of the sample is held by the ten biggest clonotypes.

The sequence derives from a human donor who donated a stem cell graft to a child with acute lymphoblastic leukemia. This sequence uses TRBV20-1 and TRBJ2-5, and 8 junction bases match TRBD1. Sequenced here: PBMCs from the stem cell graft donor, sampled from the stem cell graft. The CDR3 reads as follows: CSASPGSGGAETQYF. The nucleotide sequence is given as TGCAGTGCTAGTCCAGGGTCAGGGGGCGCTGAGACCCAGTACTTC.